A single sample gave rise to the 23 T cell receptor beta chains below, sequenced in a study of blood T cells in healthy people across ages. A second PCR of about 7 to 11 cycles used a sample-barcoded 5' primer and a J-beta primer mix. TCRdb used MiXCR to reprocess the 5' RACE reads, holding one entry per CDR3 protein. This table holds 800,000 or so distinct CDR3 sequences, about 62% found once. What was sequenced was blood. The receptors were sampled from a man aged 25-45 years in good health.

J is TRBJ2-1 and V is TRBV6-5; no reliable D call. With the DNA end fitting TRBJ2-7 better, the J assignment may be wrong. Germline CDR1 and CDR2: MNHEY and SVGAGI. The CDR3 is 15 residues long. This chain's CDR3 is CASSSSGSTLREQYF. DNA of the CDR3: TGTGCCAGCAGTTCCTCGGGTTCTACTCTTCGGGAGCAGTACTTC.

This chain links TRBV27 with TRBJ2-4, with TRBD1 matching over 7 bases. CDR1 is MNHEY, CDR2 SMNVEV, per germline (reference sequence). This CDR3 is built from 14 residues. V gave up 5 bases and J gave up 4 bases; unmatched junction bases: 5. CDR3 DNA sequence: TGTGCCAGCAGTGCTGACAGGGAAAAAAACATTCAGTACTTC. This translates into CASSADREKNIQYF.

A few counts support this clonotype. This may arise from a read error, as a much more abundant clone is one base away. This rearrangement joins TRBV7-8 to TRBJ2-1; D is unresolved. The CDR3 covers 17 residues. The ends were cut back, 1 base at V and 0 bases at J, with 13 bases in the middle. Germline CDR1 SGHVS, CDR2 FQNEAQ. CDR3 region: CASSLGRPASSYNEQFF. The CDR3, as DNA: TGTGCCAGCAGCTTAGGCCGGCCGGCAAGCTCCTACAATGAGCAGTTCTTC.

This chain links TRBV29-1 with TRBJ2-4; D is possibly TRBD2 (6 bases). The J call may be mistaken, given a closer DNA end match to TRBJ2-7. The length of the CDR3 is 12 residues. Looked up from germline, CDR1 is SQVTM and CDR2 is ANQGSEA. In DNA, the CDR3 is TGCAGCGCCCCCGGTGGGGAGGACGAGCAGTACTTC. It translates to CSAPGGEDEQYF.

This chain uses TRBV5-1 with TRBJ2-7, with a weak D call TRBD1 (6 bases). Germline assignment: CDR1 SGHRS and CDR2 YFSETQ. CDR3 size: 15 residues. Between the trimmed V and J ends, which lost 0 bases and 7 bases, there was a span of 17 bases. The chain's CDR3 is CASSLVTTGLWEQYF. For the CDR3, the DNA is TGCGCCAGCAGCTTGGTTACGACAGGACTGTGGGAGCAGTACTTC.

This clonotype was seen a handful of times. Here the CDR3 DNA reads TGTGCCAGCAGTTACTCAGGACGCGATGAAAAACTGTTTTTT. This encodes CASSYSGRDEKLFF. The J gene is TRBJ1-4, the V gene TRBV6-6, with D unclear. This CDR3 region has 14 residues. V lost 0 bases and J lost 6, with 8 bases in between. The germline gives CDR1 MNHNY, CDR2 SVGAGI (reference sequence).

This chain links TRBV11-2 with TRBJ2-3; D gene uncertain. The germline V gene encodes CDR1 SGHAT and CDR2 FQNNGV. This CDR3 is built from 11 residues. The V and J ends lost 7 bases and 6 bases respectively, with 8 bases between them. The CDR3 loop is CASTRTDTQYF. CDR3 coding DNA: TGTGCCAGCACGAGGACGGATACGCAGTATTTT. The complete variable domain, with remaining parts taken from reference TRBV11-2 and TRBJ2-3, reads EAGVAQSPRYKIIEKRQSVAFWCNPISGHATLYWYQQILGQGPKLLIQFQNNGVVDDSQLPKDRFSAERLKGVDSTLKIQPAKLEDSAVYLCASTRTDTQYFGPGTRLTVL.

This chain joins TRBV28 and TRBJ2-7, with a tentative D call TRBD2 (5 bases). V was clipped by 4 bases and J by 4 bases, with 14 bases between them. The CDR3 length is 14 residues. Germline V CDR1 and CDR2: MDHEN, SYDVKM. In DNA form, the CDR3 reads TGTGCCAGCAGTTCCCCCGGAGAGGGATACGAGCAGTACTTC. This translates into CASSSPGEGYEQYF.

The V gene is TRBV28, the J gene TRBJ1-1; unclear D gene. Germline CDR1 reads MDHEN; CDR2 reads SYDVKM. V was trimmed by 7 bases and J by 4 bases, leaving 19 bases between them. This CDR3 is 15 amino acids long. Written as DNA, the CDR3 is TGTGCCAGCAACTTACCCGGCCCCGGCCCCACTGAAGCTTTCTTT. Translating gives CASNLPGPGPTEAFF.

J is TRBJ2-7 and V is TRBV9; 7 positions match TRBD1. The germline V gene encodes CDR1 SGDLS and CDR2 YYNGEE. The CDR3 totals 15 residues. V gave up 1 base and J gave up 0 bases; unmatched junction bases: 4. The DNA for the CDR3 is TGTGCCAGCAGCGTATTTGGGGACAGCTCCTACGAGCAGTACTTC. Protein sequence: CASSVFGDSSYEQYF. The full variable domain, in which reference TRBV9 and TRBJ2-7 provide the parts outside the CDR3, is DSGVTQTPKHLITATGQRVTLRCSPRSGDLSVYWYQQSLDQGLQFLIQYYNGEERAKGNILERFSAQQFPDLHSELNLSSLELGDSALYFCASSVFGDSSYEQYFGPGTRLTVT.

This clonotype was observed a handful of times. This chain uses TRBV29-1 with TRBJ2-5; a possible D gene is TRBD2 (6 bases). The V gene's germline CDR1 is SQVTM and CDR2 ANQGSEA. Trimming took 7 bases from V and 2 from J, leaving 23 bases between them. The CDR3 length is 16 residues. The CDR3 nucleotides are TGCAGCGGCCGACAGAAGACCTGGGGGGTACAAGAGACCCAGTACTTC. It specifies CSGRQKTWGVQETQYF.

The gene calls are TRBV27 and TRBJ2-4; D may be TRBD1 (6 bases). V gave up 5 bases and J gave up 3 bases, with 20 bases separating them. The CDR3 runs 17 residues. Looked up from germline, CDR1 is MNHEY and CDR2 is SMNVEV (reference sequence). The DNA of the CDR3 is TGTGCCAGCAGTCCTCAGACAGGAACCCTTGTCAAAAACATTCAGTACTTC. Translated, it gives CASSPQTGTLVKNIQYF.

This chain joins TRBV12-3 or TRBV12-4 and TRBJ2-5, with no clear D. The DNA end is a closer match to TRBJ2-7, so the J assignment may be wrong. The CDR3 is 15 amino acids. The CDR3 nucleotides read TGTGCCAGCAGTCCGGGCGTGGCCATCTTAGACGAGCAGTACTTC. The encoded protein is CASSPGVAILDEQYF.

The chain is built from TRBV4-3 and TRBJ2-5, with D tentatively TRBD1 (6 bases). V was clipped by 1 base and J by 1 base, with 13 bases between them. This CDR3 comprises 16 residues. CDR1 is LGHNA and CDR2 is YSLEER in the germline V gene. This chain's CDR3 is CASSQAWQGTQETQYF. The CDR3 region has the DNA TGCGCCAGCAGCCAAGCATGGCAGGGGACCCAAGAGACCCAGTACTTC.

The CDR3 is CATSSRMTGLETQYF. For the CDR3, the DNA is TGTGCCACCAGCAGCAGAATGACAGGGCTGGAGACCCAGTACTTC. V is TRBV15 and J is TRBJ2-5; 7 bases map to TRBD1. Trimming cost V 3 bases and J 5 bases; bases outside gene matches: 9. The CDR3 has 15 amino acids. From germline, CDR1 is LNHNV and CDR2 YYDKDF (reference sequence).

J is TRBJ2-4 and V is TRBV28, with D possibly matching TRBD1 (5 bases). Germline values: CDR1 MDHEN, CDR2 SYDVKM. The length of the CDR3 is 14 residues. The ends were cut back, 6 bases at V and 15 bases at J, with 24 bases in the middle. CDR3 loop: CASSLPSSDIRRYF. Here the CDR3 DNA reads TGTGCCAGCAGCCTACCGTCTTCGGACATCAGGCGGTACTTC.

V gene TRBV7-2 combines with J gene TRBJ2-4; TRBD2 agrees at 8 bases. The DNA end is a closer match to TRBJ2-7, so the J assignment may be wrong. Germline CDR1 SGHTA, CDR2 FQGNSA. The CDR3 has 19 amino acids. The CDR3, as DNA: TGTGCCAGCAGCTTAGGAGCGGCCCATATAGCGGGAAGGTCAAACGAGCAGTACTTC. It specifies CASSLGAAHIAGRSNEQYF.

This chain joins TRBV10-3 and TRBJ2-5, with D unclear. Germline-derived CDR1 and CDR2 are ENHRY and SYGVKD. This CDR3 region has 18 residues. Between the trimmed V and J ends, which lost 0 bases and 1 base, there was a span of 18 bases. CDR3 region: CAISESIGRPFIQETQYF. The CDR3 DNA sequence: TGTGCCATCAGTGAGTCTATAGGCAGACCCTTCATCCAAGAGACCCAGTACTTC.

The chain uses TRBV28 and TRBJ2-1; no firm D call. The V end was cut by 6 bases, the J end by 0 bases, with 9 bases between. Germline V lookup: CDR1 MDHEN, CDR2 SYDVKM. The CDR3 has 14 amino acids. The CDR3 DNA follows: TGTGCCAGCAGGGGTAGCAGCTCCTACAATGAGCAGTTCTTC. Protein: CASRGSSSYNEQFF. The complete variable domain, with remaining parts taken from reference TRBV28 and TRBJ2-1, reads DVKVTQSSRYLVKRTGEKVFLECVQDMDHENMFWYRQDPGLGLRLIYFSYDVKMKEKGDIPEGYSVSREKKERFSLILESASTNQTSMYLCASRGSSSYNEQFFGPGTRLTVL.

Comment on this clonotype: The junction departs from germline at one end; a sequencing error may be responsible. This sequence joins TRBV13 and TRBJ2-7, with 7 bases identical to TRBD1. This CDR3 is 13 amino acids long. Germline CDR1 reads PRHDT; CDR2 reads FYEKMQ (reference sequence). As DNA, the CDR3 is TGTGCCGGCAGCTTGGAACAGGGGTACGAGCAGTACTTC. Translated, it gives CAGSLEQGYEQYF.

The CDR3 DNA is TGTGCCAGCAGCTTCATTGCGGGGGGCAATGAGCAGTTCTTC. This gives the protein CASSFIAGGNEQFF. V is TRBV7-9 and J is TRBJ2-1, with 8 nucleotides matching TRBD2. Germline loops: CDR1 SEHNR, CDR2 FQNEAQ (reference sequence). V lost 3 bases, J lost 6 bases, and 4 bases stayed unmatched. This CDR3 is built from 14 residues.

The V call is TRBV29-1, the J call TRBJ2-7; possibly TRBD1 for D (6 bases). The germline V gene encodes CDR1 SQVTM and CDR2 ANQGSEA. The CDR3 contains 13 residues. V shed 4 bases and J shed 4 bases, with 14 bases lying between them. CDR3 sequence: CSVVTGQRYEQYF. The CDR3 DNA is TGCAGCGTTGTTACAGGACAGAGGTACGAGCAGTACTTC.

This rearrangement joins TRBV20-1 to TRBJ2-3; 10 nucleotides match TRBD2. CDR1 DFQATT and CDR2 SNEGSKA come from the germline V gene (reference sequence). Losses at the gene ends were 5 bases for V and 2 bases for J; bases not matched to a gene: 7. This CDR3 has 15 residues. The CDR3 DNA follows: TGCAGTGCTGAGGAGGGACTAGCGCACACAGATACGCAGTATTTT. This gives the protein CSAEEGLAHTDTQYF.